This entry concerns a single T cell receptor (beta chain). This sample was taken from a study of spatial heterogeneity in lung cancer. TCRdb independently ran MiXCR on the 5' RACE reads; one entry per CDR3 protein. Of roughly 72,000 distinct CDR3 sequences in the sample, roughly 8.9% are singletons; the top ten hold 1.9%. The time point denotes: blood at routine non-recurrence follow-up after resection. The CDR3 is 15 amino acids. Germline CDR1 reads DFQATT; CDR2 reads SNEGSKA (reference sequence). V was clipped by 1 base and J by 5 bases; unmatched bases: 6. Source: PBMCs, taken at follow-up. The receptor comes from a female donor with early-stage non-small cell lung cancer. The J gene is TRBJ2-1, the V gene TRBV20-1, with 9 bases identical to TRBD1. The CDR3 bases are TGCAGTGCTAGAGCCCCCGGGACAGGGAACAATGAGCAGTTCTTC. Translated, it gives CSARAPGTGNNEQFF.